This T cell receptor (beta chain) was recovered during a study of blood T cell repertoires in COVID-19. Study information: Both acute and convalescent COVID-19 samples were obtained from the United States, Italy and Spain. PBMCs, B-cell-depleted T cells, or T cells provided the cDNA or gDNA that made up the material.

CDR1 is MDHEN, CDR2 SYDVKM, per germline. The CDR3 is 14 amino acids. J was trimmed by 7 bases and V by 8 bases; bases with no gene match: 12. As handled by the study authors: Amplified reference gene primers provided the basis for estimating nucleated cell counts. Measured with immunoSEQ multiplex PCR; TCRdb has only the in-frame clones, and not every one. V and J calls and clone size are copied from that table; D and trimming were computed from the DNA. The sample consists of 450,000 to 500,000 clones, 75% to 90% of them appearing once. The chain carries TRBV28 and TRBJ1-1; the match to TRBD1 covers 8 bases. This TCR came from a human donor in a cohort sampled during active COVID-19. Sequencing was done on a sample of peripheral blood. In DNA form, the CDR3 reads TGTGCCAGCGCCACTAGACAGGGGATAGATGAAGCTTTCTTT. As protein: CASATRQGIDEAFF.